Below, 18 T cell receptor beta chains from the same sample are listed, as sequenced in a study of blood T cell repertoires in COVID-19. Clones were read by immunoSEQ multiplex PCR, and TCRdb kept only the in-frame ones, dropping some. The table has nearly 40,000 clones, around 86% seen once; the top ten hold approximately 20%. The sequenced material came from peripheral blood. Receptors originate from a middle-aged man in a cohort sampled during active COVID-19.

V and J are TRBV7-9 and TRBJ1-1, with a tentative D call TRBD1 (5 bases). Trimming removed 8 bases from V and 10 bases from J, with 20 bases in between. The CDR3 consists of 13 residues. Looked up from germline, CDR1 is SEHNR and CDR2 is FQNEAQ (reference sequence). For the CDR3, the DNA is TGTGCCAGCCCCGGACCCGGACGGGGGGGAGCTTTCTTT. Protein: CASPGPGRGGAFF.

This chain connects TRBV5-1 to TRBJ1-1; D is possibly TRBD1 (6 bases). Germline V CDR1 and CDR2: SGHRS, YFSETQ. V was cut by 0 bases and J by 5 bases, with 11 bases left in between. This CDR3 spans 14 amino acids. The CDR3 loop reads CASSLAGTTTEAFF. The CDR3 nucleotides are TGCGCCAGCAGCTTGGCCGGGACAACTACTGAAGCTTTCTTT. Drawing the rest from reference TRBV5-1 and TRBJ1-1, the complete variable domain is KAGVTQTPRYLIKTRGQQVTLSCSPISGHRSVSWYQQTPGQGLQFLFEYFSETQRNKGNFPGRFSGRQFSNSRSEMNVSTLELGDSALYLCASSLAGTTTEAFFGQGTRLTVV.

The chain carries TRBV7-9 and TRBJ2-5, with 8 bases lining up with TRBD2. Losses at the gene ends were 5 bases for V and 2 bases for J; bases not matched to a gene: 4. Per the germline V gene, CDR1 is SEHNR and CDR2 is FQNEAQ (reference sequence). The CDR3 is 14 amino acids. The CDR3 coding sequence is TGTGCCAGCAGCCCCCCGGGGGGGCAAGAGACCCAGTACTTC. Protein: CASSPPGGQETQYF.

The rearrangement uses TRBV7-2 and TRBJ1-4; TRBD1 agrees at 9 bases. The germline CDR1 and CDR2 sequences are SGHTA and FQGNSA. The CDR3 totals 15 residues. V lost 5 bases to trimming and J lost 7 bases; unmatched junction nucleotides: 8. The chain's CDR3 is CASSPWDRVGEKLFF. The CDR3 bases are TGTGCCAGCAGCCCCTGGGACAGGGTGGGTGAAAAACTGTTTTTT.

The chain couples TRBV24-1 to TRBJ2-1; TRBD2 agrees at 9 bases. CDR1 and CDR2 (germline): KGHDR, SFDVKD. V shed 8 bases and J 8 bases; nucleotides not matched to a gene: 9. This CDR3 is built from 14 residues. The chain's CDR3 is CATMSGRIVDEQFF. CDR3 nucleotide sequence: TGTGCCACCATGAGCGGGAGGATAGTAGATGAGCAGTTCTTC.

The chain recombines TRBV7-9 with TRBJ1-4; perhaps TRBD1 as D (5 bases). The CDR3 is 14 amino acids. Germline V gene sequence: CDR1 SEHNR, CDR2 FQNEAQ (reference sequence). V was clipped by 2 bases and J by 8 bases, with 12 bases between them. The CDR3 sequence: CASSLNGAGEKLFF. The DNA of the CDR3 is TGTGCCAGCAGCTTAAATGGGGCCGGCGAAAAACTGTTTTTT.

This clone was recorded a few times. V and J are TRBV21-1 and TRBJ2-1; the table names TRBD2, a call not compared with the DNA. TRBV21-1 has pseudogene status. CDR3 length equals 18 residues. The CDR3 protein is CASTKIFPGTSGSNEQFF. In DNA, the CDR3 is TGTGCCAGCACCAAAATTTTTCCCGGGACTAGCGGGAGCAATGAGCAGTTCTTC.

The J gene is TRBJ2-1, the V gene TRBV5-1, with a possible D match to TRBD1 (5 bases). Germline V gives CDR1 SGHRS, CDR2 YFSETQ. The CDR3 runs to 12 residues. Between the trimmed V and J ends, which lost 9 bases and 8 bases, there was a span of 15 bases. DNA of the CDR3: TGCGCCACTTCGGCAGGGCACGATGAGCAGTTCTTC. Protein sequence: CATSAGHDEQFF.

This chain joins TRBV5-1 and TRBJ2-6; 8 bases align to TRBD1. This CDR3 is 18 amino acids long. Germline CDR1 SGHRS, CDR2 YFSETQ. J lost 0 bases, V lost 4 bases, and 9 bases had no gene match. CDR3 DNA: TGCGCCAGCAGCCAAACAGGGGGGCAAAGCTCTGGGGCCAACGTCCTGACTTTC. Protein: CASSQTGGQSSGANVLTF.

The chain couples TRBV7-8 to TRBJ2-3; D perhaps matches TRBD2 (5 bases). This CDR3 comprises 13 residues. V dropped 9 bases and J dropped 1 base, with 11 bases sitting between them. Germline CDR1 is SGHVS and CDR2 is FQNEAQ. For the CDR3, the DNA is TGTGCCAGTGGACTTCGGGGCACAGATACGCAGTATTTT. This translates into CASGLRGTDTQYF.

The chain couples TRBV9 to TRBJ2-3, with D possibly TRBD2 on 6 matching bases. The CDR3 is 14 residues long. Looked up from germline, CDR1 is SGDLS and CDR2 is YYNGEE. Trimming stripped 3 bases from V and 6 bases from J, with 14 bases between. The CDR3 DNA sequence: TGTGCCAGCAGCGGTGGTTGGGGGAGGGATACGCAGTATTTT. Its protein is CASSGGWGRDTQYF.

This sequence joins TRBV11-2 and TRBJ2-7; 11 nucleotides align to TRBD1. Germline CDR1 reads SGHAT; CDR2 reads FQNNGV. With V trimmed by 5 bases and J by 4 bases, 4 bases remained unmatched. CDR3 length: 14 residues. The CDR3 protein is CASSLGTGGYEQYF. The CDR3 coding sequence is TGTGCCAGCAGCCTAGGGACAGGGGGATACGAGCAGTACTTC.

In this sample, this clone turned up a few times. This chain joins TRBV24-1 and TRBJ2-2; weak D call: TRBD2 (6 bases). CDR1 and CDR2 (germline): KGHDR, SFDVKD. V lost 5 bases and J lost 2, with 11 bases in between. This CDR3 has 15 residues. CDR3 region: CATSGRGPNTGELFF. The CDR3 DNA is TGTGCCACCAGTGGGAGGGGTCCAAACACCGGGGAGCTGTTTTTT.

The chain couples TRBV19 to TRBJ1-1; 9 bases line up with TRBD1. This CDR3 has 16 residues. Germline assignment: CDR1 LNHDA and CDR2 SQIVND (reference sequence). V shed 5 bases and J 2 bases; nucleotides not matched to a gene: 9. The CDR3 sequence: CASSENRDRANTEAFF. Here the CDR3 DNA reads TGTGCCAGTAGTGAAAACCGGGACAGGGCTAACACTGAAGCTTTCTTT.

In DNA form, the CDR3 reads TGTGCCAGCAGCCAAGAGGGACTAGTGGGCGGTGATACGCAGTATTTT. This sequence encodes CASSQEGLVGGDTQYF. The rearrangement links TRBV14 to TRBJ2-3; 8 bases agree with TRBD2. CDR1 is SGHDN, CDR2 FVKESK, per germline. The CDR3 runs to 16 residues. V was pared by 0 bases and J by 6 bases, with 8 bases of the junction left unmatched.

This chain uses TRBV9 with TRBJ2-2, with D tentatively TRBD2 (5 bases). The CDR3 runs to 16 residues. Trimming left V 4 bases short and J 0 bases short, with 13 bases between. The germline V gene encodes CDR1 SGDLS and CDR2 YYNGEE. The CDR3 sequence is CASSSPSSSNTGELFF. CDR3 DNA: TGTGCCAGCAGCTCCCCTAGCAGTTCGAACACCGGGGAGCTGTTTTTT.

V gene TRBV3-1 (or the pseudogene TRBV3-2) combines with J gene TRBJ2-1, with 10 bases matching TRBD2. Trimming at V came to 1 base and at J to 9 bases, leaving 6 bases not matched to a gene. The CDR3 length is 15 residues. Germline values: CDR1 LGHDT, CDR2 YNNKEL (reference sequence). CDR3 sequence: CASSQGRLAGAEQFF. CDR3 DNA: TGTGCCAGCAGCCAAGGGAGACTAGCGGGTGCTGAGCAGTTCTTC.

With respect to this clone: At one end, the junction sequence differs from germline, possibly due to a read error. The chain joins TRBV7-7 to TRBJ2-5; D gene ambiguous. Germline V gives CDR1 SSHAT, CDR2 FNYEAQ (reference sequence). This CDR3 has 15 amino acids. The CDR3 DNA follows: TGTGCTAGCAGCTTAGGTGGCTCCCGCGGAGAGACCCAGTACTTC. As protein: CASSLGGSRGETQYF.